The sequence of this TCR beta chain was determined in a study of T cells after yellow fever vaccination. Points from the study as a whole: FACS-sorted repertoires could contain abundant clonotypes contaminating from the bulk population.

UMIs and a universal primer site were added when TCR cDNA was made by 5'RACE template switching. TCRdb independently ran MiXCR on the 5' RACE reads; one entry per CDR3 protein. Here the sample spans 300,000 to 350,000 distinct CDR3 sequences, 4% to 5.5% being singletons. This clonotype was recorded many times. No antigen is known for it. Sequenced here: PBMCs, sampled 15 days after the yellow fever booster vaccination. This TCR derives from a man aged 18 to 30 who received the YFV17D yellow fever vaccine.

The CDR3 loop is CASRPTGKNTEAFF. The CDR3 DNA reads as TGTGCCAGCAGGCCCACAGGGAAGAACACTGAAGCTTTCTTT. V gene TRBV6-2 or TRBV6-3 combines with J gene TRBJ1-1; D may be TRBD1 (6 bases). Germline V lookup: CDR1 MNHEY, CDR2 SVGEGT. The CDR3 has 14 residues. V lost 6 bases and J lost 1, with 12 bases in between.